Presented here are 31 T cell receptor beta chains from one specimen sequenced in a study of graft-versus-host responses after intestinal transplantation. Only in-frame clones appear in the TCRdb table, and some are missing; sequencing was by immunoSEQ multiplex PCR. Of tens of thousands of clones listed, roughly 90% are singletons. The sample here was PBMCs, taken 98 days after intestinal transplantation. These receptors all stem from a human patient who received an intestinal transplant, so some T cells may come from the graft donor.

The CDR3 nucleotides read TGTGCCAGCAGCCATGCACCGGGACCCACGAGCTCCTACGAGCAGTACTTC. Encoded protein: CASSHAPGPTSSYEQYF. The chain carries TRBV4-2 and TRBJ2-7; possibly TRBD1 or TRBD2 for D (5 bases each). V was clipped by 3 bases and J by 0 bases, with 18 bases between them. The CDR3 is 17 amino acids. CDR1 is LGHNA and CDR2 is YNFKEQ in the germline V gene.

This chain uses TRBV4-1 with TRBJ1-5; D call uncertain. CDR3 length: 13 amino acids. Trimming removed 4 bases from V and 5 bases from J, with 9 bases in between. The germline gives CDR1 MGHRA, CDR2 YSYEKL. The chain's CDR3 is CASSLKEDQPQHF. CDR3 sequence (DNA): TGCGCCAGCAGCCTTAAGGAAGATCAGCCCCAGCATTTT.

This clone was counted once. The chain links TRBV7-9 to TRBJ2-7; unclear D gene. Germline V gene data show CDR1 as SEHNR and CDR2 as FQNEAQ (reference sequence). V gave up 3 bases and J gave up 0 bases, with 12 bases separating them. This CDR3 contains 15 residues. This CDR3 reads CASSFESRSSYEQYF. The CDR3 nucleotides read TGTGCCAGCAGCTTTGAGAGCAGAAGCTCCTACGAGCAGTACTTC.

The V and J genes are TRBV27 and TRBJ2-1; the D is unclear. Trimming removed 4 bases from V and 5 bases from J, with 15 bases in between. Germline values: CDR1 MNHEY, CDR2 SMNVEV (reference sequence). The CDR3 sequence is 15 residues long. The CDR3 spells CASSSNPAGDNEQFF. For the CDR3, the DNA is TGTGCCAGCAGTTCCAACCCAGCTGGGGACAATGAGCAGTTCTTC.

The V call is TRBV6-6, the J call TRBJ1-3, with TRBD1 identical over 9 bases. This CDR3 has 15 residues. Germline CDR1 and CDR2: MNHNY and SVGAGI (reference sequence). V trimming: 0 bases; J trimming: 4 bases; junction bases outside the gene matches: 1. DNA of the CDR3: TGTGCCAGCAGTTACTCGACAGGGGGAGGAAACACCATATATTTT. It codes for CASSYSTGGGNTIYF.

The genes are TRBV6-1 and TRBJ1-6; TRBD1 might be the D (5 bases). The V end was cut by 5 bases, the J end by 6 bases, with 14 bases between. The CDR3 sequence is 15 residues long. Germline V gene lookup returns CDR1 MNHNS and CDR2 SASEGT. The CDR3 DNA is TGTGCCAGCAGTTCCCGGGTAGGGGCTAATTCACCCCTCCACTTT. It is translated as CASSSRVGANSPLHF.

This clone was detected once. The rearrangement uses TRBV2 and TRBJ2-5; 12 positions match TRBD2. The CDR3 runs to 16 residues. V shed 6 bases and J 5 bases; nucleotides not matched to a gene: 10. CDR1 is SNHLY and CDR2 is FYNNEI in the germline V gene. CDR3 sequence: CASSPGLAGWVETQYF. The CDR3 region has the DNA TGTGCCAGCAGCCCGGGACTAGCGGGTTGGGTGGAGACCCAGTACTTC.

This chain uses TRBV5-6 with TRBJ2-3, with D possibly TRBD1 on 5 matching bases. The CDR3 totals 14 residues. V was trimmed by 2 bases and J by 5 bases, leaving 12 bases between them. Germline lookup yields CDR1 SGHDT and CDR2 YYEEEE. CDR3 sequence reads: CASSFYYQGDTQYF. The CDR3 DNA follows: TGTGCCAGCAGCTTCTATTATCAGGGAGATACGCAGTATTTT.

V gene TRBV7-2 combines with J gene TRBJ2-1; 10 bases map to TRBD2. Trimming removed 3 bases from V and 4 bases from J; junction bases left unmatched: 3. Per the germline V gene, CDR1 is SGHTA and CDR2 is FQGNSA. The CDR3 has 15 amino acids. CDR3 region: CASSFLAGVYNEQFF. The CDR3 DNA follows: TGTGCCAGCAGCTTCCTAGCGGGGGTATACAATGAGCAGTTCTTC.

The chain has TRBV11-3 and TRBJ2-1; D tentatively fits TRBD1 or TRBD2 (5 bases each). The CDR3 loop spans 13 amino acids. CDR1 and CDR2 (germline): SGHNT, YENEEA. V dropped 1 base and J dropped 10 bases, with 11 bases sitting between them. In nucleotides, the CDR3 is TGTGCCAGCAGCTTAGCTAGGGACGGAGAGCAGTTCTTC. Amino acid sequence: CASSLARDGEQFF.

The chain employs TRBV5-1 and TRBJ2-5; TRBD1 is a possible D gene (6 bases). The CDR3 covers 15 residues. V was trimmed by 2 bases and J by 5 bases, leaving 16 bases between them. Germline V CDR1 and CDR2: SGHRS, YFSETQ. CDR3 sequence (DNA): TGCGCCAGCAGCTTTGACGGCGGGCAGGGGGAGACCCAGTACTTC. It specifies CASSFDGGQGETQYF.

The CDR3 here is CASSFGPAGNTEAFF. As DNA, the CDR3 is TGTGCCAGCAGTTTTGGGCCAGCTGGGAATACTGAAGCTTTCTTT. The V call is TRBV6-5, the J call TRBJ1-1; no clear D gene. Germline loops: CDR1 MNHEY, CDR2 SVGAGI. The germline V and J ends were trimmed by 4 bases and 5 bases, with 17 bases remaining between them. This CDR3 is 15 amino acids long.

The chain has TRBV5-6 and TRBJ1-2; no clear D. The V end was cut by 4 bases, the J end by 4 bases, with 11 bases between. Germline CDR1 reads SGHDT; CDR2 reads YYEEEE. The CDR3 runs to 13 residues. The CDR3 DNA sequence: TGTGCCAGCAGCCCGGCCCTCGTCTATGGCTACACCTTC. Its translation is CASSPALVYGYTF.

This rearrangement joins TRBV5-1 to TRBJ2-1, with TRBD2 identical over 12 bases. The ends lost 5 bases at V and 0 bases at J; junction bases unmatched: 0. Looked up from germline, CDR1 is SGHRS and CDR2 is YFSETQ. CDR3 length: 15 residues. CDR3 nucleotide sequence: TGCGCCAGCAGGACTAGCGGGAGCTCCTACAATGAGCAGTTCTTC. Protein product: CASRTSGSSYNEQFF. Supplemented by reference TRBV5-1 and TRBJ2-1, the full variable domain reads KAGVTQTPRYLIKTRGQQVTLSCSPISGHRSVSWYQQTPGQGLQFLFEYFSETQRNKGNFPGRFSGRQFSNSRSEMNVSTLELGDSALYLCASRTSGSSYNEQFFGPGTRLTVL.

J is TRBJ2-1 and V is TRBV11-2; possibly TRBD1 for D (6 bases). Deletions cut 5 bases from V and 8 bases from J, with 13 bases between. The CDR3 covers 13 residues. The germline CDR1 and CDR2 sequences are SGHAT and FQNNGV. The CDR3 spells CASSGPRGYEQFF. CDR3 DNA: TGTGCCAGCAGCGGACCGAGGGGGTATGAGCAGTTCTTC.

This chain links TRBV6-5 with TRBJ1-2, with no clear D. V was pared by 2 bases and J by 4 bases, with 8 bases between. The germline V gene encodes CDR1 MNHEY and CDR2 SVGAGI. CDR3 length: 13 residues. CDR3: CASSYRASYGYTF. The CDR3 DNA sequence: TGTGCCAGCAGTTACAGGGCTTCCTATGGCTACACCTTC.

The V gene is TRBV4-3, the J gene TRBJ2-7; the D gene is possibly TRBD2 (5 bases). Looked up from germline, CDR1 is LGHNA and CDR2 is YSLEER. V lost 0 bases, J lost 4 bases, and 16 bases lay in between. This CDR3 has 16 residues. The CDR3 here is CASSQDLTGRRYEQYF. The CDR3 DNA reads TGCGCCAGCAGCCAAGATCTTACGGGAAGGAGATACGAGCAGTACTTC.

J is TRBJ1-6 and V is TRBV6-5; D is possibly TRBD1 (5 bases). The CDR3 loop spans 16 amino acids. The germline V gene has CDR1 MNHEY and CDR2 SVGAGI. The germline V and J ends were trimmed by 0 bases and 7 bases, with 13 bases remaining between them. DNA of the CDR3: TGTGCCAGCAGTTACTCGACTGCAGGGAGCAATTCACCCCTCCACTTT. Amino acid sequence: CASSYSTAGSNSPLHF.

This rearrangement joins TRBV28 to TRBJ1-1, with a weak D call TRBD1 (5 bases). Trimming removed 5 bases from V and 6 bases from J, with 7 bases in between. Germline V CDR1 and CDR2: MDHEN, SYDVKM. The CDR3 runs to 11 residues. Here the CDR3 DNA reads TGTGCCAGCAGTCAAGGGGCTGAAGCTTTCTTT. This gives the protein CASSQGAEAFF.

The chain links TRBV7-2 to TRBJ2-3; unclear D gene. Trimming took 1 base from V and 4 from J, leaving 9 bases between them. Germline CDR1 and CDR2: SGHTA and FQGNSA. The CDR3 totals 14 residues. CDR3 residues: CASSLGVGPDTQYF. The CDR3 region has the DNA TGTGCCAGCAGCTTAGGGGTAGGTCCAGATACGCAGTATTTT.

The chain is built from TRBV5-1 and TRBJ1-2, with D possibly TRBD1 on 5 matching bases. V was pared by 2 bases and J by 6 bases, with 8 bases between. This CDR3 has 12 residues. Germline CDR1 is SGHRS and CDR2 is YFSETQ. The CDR3 sequence is CASSFKGNGYTF. The CDR3 DNA is TGCGCCAGCAGCTTTAAGGGGAATGGCTACACCTTC.

This clone is a singleton in its sample. The chain employs TRBV15 and TRBJ1-5; D is possibly TRBD1 (6 bases). Germline loops: CDR1 LNHNV, CDR2 YYDKDF (reference sequence). CDR3 size: 16 residues. The ends were cut back, 0 bases at V and 6 bases at J, with 15 bases in the middle. CDR3 in DNA: TGTGCCACCAGCAGAGATGGTGGGGGGCTGCGTCAGCCCCAGCATTTT. It encodes CATSRDGGGLRQPQHF.

The chain employs TRBV14 and TRBJ1-2; 7 bases align to TRBD1. The CDR3 covers 15 residues. J lost 7 bases, V lost 1 base, and 9 bases had no gene match. Germline lookup yields CDR1 SGHDN and CDR2 FVKESK. CDR3 loop: CASSQAYRGGSGYTF. DNA of the CDR3: TGTGCCAGCAGCCAAGCCTACAGGGGAGGGAGTGGCTACACCTTC.

This chain uses TRBV6-1 with TRBJ2-1; 14 nucleotides align to TRBD2. Germline loops: CDR1 MNHNS, CDR2 SASEGT. J gave up 8 bases and V 7 bases, and 7 bases lay outside the gene matches. The CDR3 has 15 residues. The CDR3 loop is CASIPGLAGVYEQFF. The CDR3 DNA reads TGTGCCAGCATCCCGGGACTAGCGGGAGTCTATGAGCAGTTCTTC.

The chain employs TRBV30 and TRBJ2-1, with D possibly matching TRBD1 (5 bases). The V end lost 3 bases, the J end lost 0 bases, and 18 bases lay between the germline ends. The CDR3 extends over 17 amino acids. Germline V gene sequence: CDR1 GTSNPN, CDR2 SVGIG (reference sequence). The CDR3 sequence: CAWSEYTGESSYNEQFF. The CDR3 coding sequence is TGTGCCTGGAGCGAATATACAGGCGAAAGCTCCTACAATGAGCAGTTCTTC.

The V gene is TRBV7-6, the J gene TRBJ2-5; 8 bases align to TRBD2. CDR3 length: 15 residues. Germline lookup yields CDR1 SGHVS and CDR2 FNYEAQ. Trimming took 3 bases from V and 2 from J; bases not matched to a gene: 5. The CDR3 region is CASSFGGAGQETQYF. CDR3 DNA: TGTGCCAGCAGCTTCGGGGGGGCGGGACAAGAGACCCAGTACTTC.

Concerning this clone: The junction differs from germline at one of its ends, possibly a read error. This chain uses TRBV7-3 with TRBJ2-1; possible D gene TRBD1, 7 bases. This CDR3 region has 16 residues. Germline lookup yields CDR1 SGHTA and CDR2 FQGTGA. CDR3 protein: CASRLTDREEVHEQFF. CDR3 sequence (DNA): TGTGCCAGCAGATTAACTGACAGGGAGGAGGTGCATGAGCAGTTCTTC.

This clone occurred once. The CDR3 DNA reads TGTGCCAGCAGCTCCCCTGGGGCTGGGGCCAACGTCCTGACTTTC. Translated, it gives CASSSPGAGANVLTF. The genes are TRBV7-9 and TRBJ2-6; D is unclear. V was clipped by 4 bases and J by 2 bases, with 9 bases between them. Germline V lookup: CDR1 SEHNR, CDR2 FQNEAQ (reference sequence). CDR3 length: 15 residues.

The chain employs TRBV14 and TRBJ2-7; D is uncertain. Per the germline V gene, CDR1 is SGHDN and CDR2 is FVKESK. This CDR3 contains 14 residues. Trimming took 1 base from V and 2 from J, leaving 9 bases between them. The CDR3 here is CASSQGAVTYEQYF. The CDR3 DNA follows: TGTGCCAGCAGCCAAGGGGCAGTTACCTACGAGCAGTACTTC.

V gene TRBV6-1 combines with J gene TRBJ2-1; no clear D gene. The V gene's germline CDR1 is MNHNS and CDR2 SASEGT. CDR3 length: 12 residues. V gave up 4 bases and J gave up 4 bases, with 5 bases separating them. The CDR3 loop reads CASSVVYNEQFF. The CDR3 coding sequence is TGTGCCAGCAGTGTGGTATACAATGAGCAGTTCTTC.

In DNA form, the CDR3 reads TGTGCCAGCAGACAACAGGGATTGCGCAATCAGCCCCAGCATTTT. As protein: CASRQQGLRNQPQHF. The genes are TRBV7-2 and TRBJ1-5; a possible D gene is TRBD1 (6 bases). From germline, CDR1 is SGHTA and CDR2 FQGNSA. The germline V and J ends were trimmed by 6 bases and 2 bases, with 14 bases remaining between them. CDR3 length equals 15 residues.